Listed below are T cell receptor beta chains from one sample, sequenced in a study of blood T cell repertoires in COVID-19. Assay used: immunoSEQ multiplex PCR; TCRdb lists only in-frame clones, some missing. The table includes some 120,000 clones, 77% detected once. Sequenced material: peripheral blood. Every receptor here comes from a human donor in a cohort sampled during active COVID-19. Both conserved end residues are part of each CDR3. Only part of the rows carry a size: once, few, many, or a class if the clone is expanded.

v_call clone_size cdr3_aa
TRBV29-1 - CSVVDVGTSGTYEQYF
TRBV7-9 - CASSIKPPGQGGYEQYF
TRBV7-8 - CASSPGLDFYEQYF
TRBV3-1/TRBV3-2 - CASSQGLAGGTDTQYF
TRBV28 - CASSPGAHEGETQYF
TRBV28 - CASSWYTSGRTDTQYF
TRBV28 - CASSLPDRGANEKLFF
TRBV12-3/TRBV12-4 - CASSLFLGAGYTF
TRBV6-2/TRBV6-3 - CASSSTYNSYEQYF
TRBV12-5 - CASGFSPKPEDTEAFF
TRBV3-1/TRBV3-2 - CASSQTGHDGYTF
TRBV7-9 - CATSLGAEAFF
TRBV4-2 few CASSQVGDTNSYGYTF
TRBV30 few CAWSVTGGGEQYF
TRBV18 - CASSWGWTDGNQPQHF
TRBV6-4 - CASRQGTHTEAFF
TRBV4-1 - CASSPGGYEQYF
TRBV28 once CASRLQGDGYTF
TRBV5-8 few CASKERGGNSPLHF
TRBV6-4 few CASSGLAGSRYEQYF
TRBV5-1 few CASSLELAGAVGELFF